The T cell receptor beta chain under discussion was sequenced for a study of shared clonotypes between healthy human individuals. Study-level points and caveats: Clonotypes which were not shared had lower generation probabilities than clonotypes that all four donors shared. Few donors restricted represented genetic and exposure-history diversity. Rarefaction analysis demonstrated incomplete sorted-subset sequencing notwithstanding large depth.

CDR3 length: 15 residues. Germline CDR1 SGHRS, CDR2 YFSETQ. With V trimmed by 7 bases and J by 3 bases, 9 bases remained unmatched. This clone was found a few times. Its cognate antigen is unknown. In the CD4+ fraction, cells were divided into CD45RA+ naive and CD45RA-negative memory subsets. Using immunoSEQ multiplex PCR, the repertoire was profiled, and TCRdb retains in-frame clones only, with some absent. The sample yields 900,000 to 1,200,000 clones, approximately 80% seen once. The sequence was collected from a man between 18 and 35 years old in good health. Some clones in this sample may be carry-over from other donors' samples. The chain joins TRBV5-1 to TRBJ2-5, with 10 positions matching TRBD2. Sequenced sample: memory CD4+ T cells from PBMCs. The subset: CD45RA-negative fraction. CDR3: CASSRGGLAEETQYF. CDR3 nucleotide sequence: TGCGCCAGCTCACGCGGTGGACTAGCGGAAGAGACCCAGTACTTC.